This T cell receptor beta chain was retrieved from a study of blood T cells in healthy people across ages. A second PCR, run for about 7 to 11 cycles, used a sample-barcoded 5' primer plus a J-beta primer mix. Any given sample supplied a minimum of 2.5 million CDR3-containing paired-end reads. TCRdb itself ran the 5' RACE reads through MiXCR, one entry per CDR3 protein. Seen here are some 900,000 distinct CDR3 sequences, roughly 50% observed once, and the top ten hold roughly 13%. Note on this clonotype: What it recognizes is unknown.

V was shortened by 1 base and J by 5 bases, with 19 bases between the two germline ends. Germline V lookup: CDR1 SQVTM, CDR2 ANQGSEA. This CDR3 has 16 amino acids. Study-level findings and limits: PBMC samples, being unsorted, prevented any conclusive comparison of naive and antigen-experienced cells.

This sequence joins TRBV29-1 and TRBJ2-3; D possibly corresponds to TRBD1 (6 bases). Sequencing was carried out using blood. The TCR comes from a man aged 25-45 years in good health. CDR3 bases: TGCAGCGTTGAAGGCAGGGGTGGGGACCGGGGAGATACGCAGTATTTT. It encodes CSVEGRGGDRGDTQYF.